The present T cell receptor (beta chain) was sequenced within a study of regulatory T cells in long-lasting Graves disease. Combining iRepertoire HTBI primers with Arm-PCR of CDR3 regions, the authors built TCR beta libraries. TCRdb ran MiXCR on the multiplex PCR reads and lists one entry per CDR3 protein. The sample consists of 410,000 or so distinct CDR3 sequences, about 15% of them appearing once. The sample's time point: newly diagnosed GD, antithyroid drugs for less than 3 months. Extracted RNA from PBMCs served as the source of the TCR library. Germline-derived CDR1 and CDR2 are SEHNR and FQNEAQ (reference sequence). With V trimmed by 3 bases and J by 5 bases, 4 bases remained unmatched. The CDR3 consists of 14 residues. This sample was shared with a second study, whose subject was T cells in Graves' hyperthyroidism and ophthalmopathy.

This material consisted of peripheral blood mononuclear cells (PBMCs), taken at new diagnosis, from a patient treated with antithyroid drugs. This sequence was found in a woman in her 30s with Graves disease. The chain carries TRBV7-9 and TRBJ2-1; 7 nucleotides agree with TRBD1. CDR3 coding DNA: TGTGCCAGCAGCTTCGCAGGGGGAAACAATGAGCAGTTCTTC. Translated: CASSFAGGNNEQFF.